This TCR beta chain is from a study of tissue T cells after allogeneic stem cell transplantation. Whole-study results and caveats: Anatomically similar tissues had similar TCR repertoires within each patient.

The table came from immunoSEQ multiplex PCR; TCRdb's copy has only in-frame clones and leaves some out. The sample lists about 6,800 clones, roughly 56% occurring once. Of note for this clone: Its antigen is not identified.

This CDR3 has 14 residues. Germline V gene lookup returns CDR1 SGHAT and CDR2 FQNNGV. V lost 4 bases, J lost 4 bases, and 13 bases lay in between. Autopsy tissues spanned esophagus to rectum, liver, skin, and lymphoid organs including spleen. The specimen was duodenum tissue, collected at autopsy. This TCR was sampled from a female donor of 60 years or more with lung cancer. V and J are TRBV11-2 and TRBJ1-2; possible D gene TRBD1, 6 bases. The CDR3 loop reads CASSYERGIYGYTF. In DNA, the CDR3 is TGTGCCAGCAGCTATGAAAGGGGGATCTATGGCTACACCTTC.